This T cell receptor beta chain appears in the sequencing data of a study of blood T cell repertoires in COVID-19. Whole-study context: Acute and convalescent COVID-19 samples came from the United States, Italy and Spain.

In the source study's methods: Scientists estimated how many nucleated cells there were by amplifying reference gene primers. Method: immunoSEQ multiplex PCR; TCRdb's copy keeps in-frame clones and lacks some. V and J calls and clone size are copied from that table; D and trimming were computed from the DNA. The sample contains 190,000 or so clones, roughly 90% of which appear only once. Participant ages covered about 18 to 95 years across about 22 US areas. Individuals in the exposed group had encountered a COVID-19 case within 2 weeks preceding study entry. Germline V gene data show CDR1 as LGHDT and CDR2 as YNNKEL (reference sequence). The CDR3 length is 17 residues. V lost 3 bases, J lost 2 bases, and 17 bases lay in between.

Sequenced sample: PBMCs or T cells enriched from blood (not recorded which). This receptor was taken from a woman aged 30 to 39 who had been exposed to COVID-19. The chain combines TRBV3-1 (or the pseudogene TRBV3-2) with TRBJ1-5, with TRBD1 as a possible D gene (6 bases). The CDR3 is CASSHCRGLPCNQPQHF. CDR3 DNA: TGTGCCAGCAGCCATTGCAGGGGCCTCCCTTGCAATCAGCCCCAGCATTTT.